A selection of T cell receptor beta chains follows, all from one sample in a study of cytomegalovirus exposure and HLA in healthy donors. Assay used: immunoSEQ multiplex PCR; TCRdb lists only in-frame clones, some missing. The sample lists some 140,000 clones, around 81% occurring once. The sequencing sample was made of PBMCs. These receptors were collected from a woman in her thirties or forties in good health and CMV-seropositive. The CDR3 runs from the conserved cysteine through the conserved F or W. The D gene is left open where the match is weak. Where a row states a size, it is once, few, many or the class of an expanded clone; other rows omit it.

v_call,clone_size,j_call,d_call,cdr3_nt,cdr3_aa
TRBV13,-,TRBJ2-1,TRBD2,TGTGCCAGCAGCTTTCGGGAGGGCCGCTACAATGAGCAGTTCTTC,CASSFREGRYNEQFF
TRBV18,-,TRBJ2-7,TRBD1,TGTGCCAGCTCACCGACAGGGATTGACAACGAGCAGTACTTC,CASSPTGIDNEQYF
TRBV18,-,TRBJ2-3,TRBD1,TGTGCCAGCTCACCACGCGTGACAGGGACGACAGATACGCAGTATTTT,CASSPRVTGTTDTQYF
TRBV5-1,few,TRBJ2-3,TRBD1,TGCGCCAGCAGCAGGGGGCTTATCCCCTATGAAGATACGCAGTATTTT,CASSRGLIPYEDTQYF
TRBV25-1,-,TRBJ1-1,TRBD1,TGTGCCAGCAGTGCAGGGACAGGTAGGAACACTGAAGCTTTCTTT,CASSAGTGRNTEAFF
TRBV6-5,-,TRBJ2-1,TRBD1,TGTGCCAGCACCCGGACAGGGCTTGATGAGCAGTTCTTC,CASTRTGLDEQFF
TRBV9,-,TRBJ2-3,TRBD2,TGTGCCAGCAGCCCCGGGGGGGCGGTCAGCACAGATACGCAGTATTTT,CASSPGGAVSTDTQYF
TRBV19,-,TRBJ2-7,TRBD1,TGTGCCAGTAGAAAAGGGACAGGGGCGTTGTACGAGCAGTACTTC,CASRKGTGALYEQYF
TRBV9,-,TRBJ1-2,-,TGTGCCAGCAGCGTAGCTACGACTGTTAACTATGGCTACACCTTC,CASSVATTVNYGYTF
TRBV30,-,TRBJ1-1,-,TGTGCCTGGAGTGTCCTGCTACAGGGTTCTGAAGCTTTCTTT,CAWSVLLQGSEAFF
TRBV5-1,-,TRBJ2-7,-,TGCGCCAGCAGCCATACAGGGTCGTCCTACGAGCAGTACTTC,CASSHTGSSYEQYF
TRBV19,-,TRBJ1-4,-,TGTGCCAGTAGTATGCGGGGCGGCCCGATTGAAAAACTGTTTTTT,CASSMRGGPIEKLFF
TRBV19,-,TRBJ2-3,-,TGTGCCAGTAGTGTCGGGACTCCTAGCACAGATACGCAGTATTTT,CASSVGTPSTDTQYF
TRBV5-6,-,TRBJ2-1,-,TGTGCCAGCAGCTTGGACTTGTACAATGAGCAGTTCTTC,CASSLDLYNEQFF
TRBV28,once,TRBJ2-5,-,TGTGCCAGCAGTCGAACCCCCTGGGACAAAGAGACCCAGTACTTC,CASSRTPWDKETQYF